This T cell receptor (beta chain) was found in a study of T cells in Graves' hyperthyroidism and ophthalmopathy. Only a few counts were recorded for this clonotype. RNA transcripts yielded amplified TCR beta CDR3 regions. Primed by the HTBI set, a first-round RT-PCR was run on the TCR CDR3. TCRdb itself ran the multiplex PCR reads through MiXCR, one entry per CDR3 protein. The sample includes a few hundred thousand distinct CDR3 sequences, more than 15% of them seen just once. Newly diagnosed patients aged 18 to 65 had hyperthyroidism of under 2 months' duration. Predating any ophthalmopathy symptoms, the blood sample was taken at first hyperthyroidism diagnosis. The clonotype comes from a woman under 30 with Graves' hyperthyroidism that later progressed to Graves' ophthalmopathy. The sequenced sample was blood.

CDR3 sequence (DNA): TGTGCCAGCAGCTTGCTGGGGGCAGGTACAGATACGCAGTATTTT. Its protein is CASSLLGAGTDTQYF. The chain carries TRBV5-5 and TRBJ2-3; D may be TRBD1 (6 bases). V lost 1 base, J lost 3 bases, and 12 bases lay in between. This CDR3 is 15 amino acids long. Germline assignment: CDR1 SGHKS and CDR2 YYEKEE (reference sequence). Full variable domain (rest looked up from reference TRBV5-5 and TRBJ2-3): DAGVTQSPTHLIKTRGQQVTLRCSPISGHKSVSWYQQVLGQGPQFIFQYYEKEERGRGNFPDRFSARQFPNYSSELNVNALLLGDSALYLCASSLLGAGTDTQYFGPGTRLTVL.